These T cell receptor beta chains were read from a single sample in a study of cytomegalovirus exposure and HLA in healthy donors. The protocol was immunoSEQ multiplex PCR, while the TCRdb copy is restricted to in-frame clones and leaves out a portion. The sample includes 100,000 to 150,000 clones, about two thirds of them seen just once. Input material: PBMCs. The receptor source for this set is a woman in her forties in good health and CMV-seropositive. Both conserved end residues are part of each CDR3. Each record gives: clone size, J gene, V gene, D gene, CDR3 protein, CDR3 DNA. D genes are given only for firm matches. Some rows mark clone size as missing; the rest say once, few, many or name a class of expanded clone.

>NA|TRBJ2-3|TRBV4-1|NA
CASSQVEDVNTQYF
TGCGCCAGCAGCCAAGTAGAGGATGTGAATACGCAGTATTTT
>once|TRBJ1-6|TRBV28|TRBD1
CASTLGGTVNSPLHF
TGTGCCAGCACCCTAGGGGGGACAGTCAATTCACCCCTCCACTTT
>few|TRBJ1-2|TRBV18|NA
CASSPPRAVYGYTF
TGTGCCAGCTCACCACCGCGGGCGGTCTATGGCTACACCTTC
>NA|TRBJ1-5|TRBV6-5|NA
CASMAGGNQPQHF
TGTGCCAGCATGGCAGGGGGCAATCAGCCCCAGCATTTT
>NA|TRBJ1-2|TRBV13|TRBD1
CASSSAGQGGYGYTF
TGTGCCAGCAGCTCCGCCGGACAGGGGGGCTATGGCTACACCTTC
>NA|TRBJ2-6|TRBV12-5|NA
CASGLRRSGANVLTF
TGTGCTAGTGGTTTGCGTCGCTCTGGGGCCAACGTCCTGACTTTC
>NA|TRBJ1-1|TRBV5-1|NA
CASSSTVGDTEAFF
TGCGCCAGCAGCTCGACGGTGGGAGACACTGAAGCTTTCTTT
>NA|TRBJ2-1|TRBV7-2|TRBD1
CASSPVQGDYNEQFF
TGTGCCAGCAGCCCCGTACAGGGGGACTACAATGAGCAGTTCTTC
>NA|TRBJ2-3|TRBV6-5|TRBD2
CASSYGLAGGHTQYF
TGTGCCAGCAGTTACGGACTAGCGGGGGGTCATACGCAGTATTTT
>NA|TRBJ2-5|TRBV9|NA
CASSVEEETQYF
TGTGCCAGCAGCGTAGAAGAGGAGACCCAGTACTTC
>NA|TRBJ2-7|TRBV2|TRBD1
CASSAGTGIVYEQYF
TGTGCCAGCAGCGCCGGGACAGGGATCGTCTACGAGCAGTACTTC
>few|TRBJ1-2|TRBV9|NA
CASSVEIGFNYGYTF
TGTGCCAGCAGCGTAGAGATTGGCTTTAACTATGGCTACACCTTC
>NA|TRBJ1-3|TRBV6-6|TRBD1
CAIEDRDSGNTIYF
TGTGCCATCGAGGACCGGGACAGTGGAAACACCATATATTTT
>NA|TRBJ2-7|TRBV29-1|TRBD1
CSVGQGIYEQYF
TGCAGCGTTGGACAGGGAATCTACGAGCAGTACTTC
>NA|TRBJ2-3|TRBV7-2|TRBD2
CASSLSVVIAGGPFYTQYF
TGTGCCAGCAGCTTATCCGTCGTGATTGCGGGGGGGCCTTTCTATACGCAGTATTTT
>NA|TRBJ2-5|TRBV9|NA
CASSVEGGAYQETQYF
TGTGCCAGCAGCGTAGAAGGCGGGGCCTACCAAGAGACCCAGTACTTC
>NA|TRBJ2-3|TRBV10-3|TRBD2
CASSGGAKIRADTQYF
TGTGCCAGTAGCGGGGGGGCAAAGATCAGAGCAGATACGCAGTATTTT
>NA|TRBJ2-1|TRBV5-1|NA
CASSAGLQRRNEQFF
TGCGCCAGCAGCGCGGGACTCCAACGGAGAAATGAGCAGTTCTTC
>NA|TRBJ2-5|TRBV7-7|NA
CASSSRTGDQETQYF
TGTGCCAGCAGCTCAAGAACGGGAGACCAAGAGACCCAGTACTTC
>NA|TRBJ2-7|TRBV10-2|TRBD2
CASSDSGTSSYEQYF
TGCGCCAGCAGTGACTCAGGGACTAGCTCCTACGAGCAGTACTTC
>NA|TRBJ1-2|TRBV6-5|TRBD1
CASSLRGSHYGYTF
TGTGCCAGCAGCCTCAGGGGGTCGCACTATGGCTACACCTTC
>NA|TRBJ1-1|TRBV29-1|NA
CSGQQETEAFF
TGCAGCGGGCAACAGGAGACTGAAGCTTTCTTT
>NA|TRBJ1-5|TRBV27|NA
CASSSSQGNQPQHF
TGTGCCAGCAGTTCTTCTCAGGGTAACCAGCCCCAGCATTTT
>NA|TRBJ2-4|TRBV13|NA
CASSLGSGNIQYF
TGTGCCAGCAGCTTAGGGTCGGGTAACATTCAGTACTTC
>NA|TRBJ2-7|TRBV7-2|NA
CASSYPGTEAAGYEQYF
TGTGCCAGCAGCTACCCCGGGACAGAAGCCGCGGGGTACGAGCAGTACTTC
>NA|TRBJ2-3|TRBV6-5|TRBD1
CASSMTGPDTQYF
TGTGCCAGCAGCATGACAGGGCCAGATACGCAGTATTTT
>NA|TRBJ1-2|TRBV4-2|NA
CASSQEATTYGYTF
TGTGCCAGCAGCCAAGAGGCCACCACCTATGGCTACACCTTC
>once|TRBJ1-2|TRBV9|NA
CASSPRDSDYGYTF
TGTGCCAGCAGCCCTAGGGACTCAGACTATGGCTACACCTTC
>once|TRBJ1-6|TRBV5-1|NA
CASSLAGDNSPLHF
TGCGCCAGCAGCTTGGCAGGGGATAATTCACCCCTCCACTTT
>NA|TRBJ2-6|TRBV25-1|NA
CASSEGPGGQVVLTF
TGTGCCAGCAGTGAGGGTCCAGGGGGGCAGGTCGTCCTGACTTTC
>NA|TRBJ2-3|TRBV6-1|NA
CASRRTGASTDTQYF
TGTGCCAGCAGGAGGACGGGAGCTAGCACAGATACGCAGTATTTT
>NA|TRBJ1-6|TRBV5-6|TRBD1
CASSLAAGTGYSSPLHF
TGTGCCAGCAGCTTGGCCGCCGGGACAGGGTATAGTTCACCCCTCCACTTT
>NA|TRBJ1-2|TRBV10-2|TRBD1
CASRGGTVDGYTF
TGCGCCAGCAGAGGAGGGACAGTGGATGGCTACACCTTC
>few|TRBJ2-2|TRBV7-8|NA
CASSLDSNTGELFF
TGTGCCAGCAGCTTAGACAGTAACACCGGGGAGCTGTTTTTT
>NA|TRBJ2-1|TRBV5-4|NA
CASSSTGVVYNEQFF
TGTGCCAGCAGCTCCACGGGGGTAGTATACAATGAGCAGTTCTTC
>NA|TRBJ1-6|TRBV7-2|NA
CASSPTGNSPLHF
TGTGCCAGCAGCCCTACAGGGAACTCACCCCTCCACTTT
>NA|TRBJ2-1|TRBV10-3|NA
CAISDTVGNEQFF
TGTGCCATCAGTGATACGGTCGGCAATGAGCAGTTCTTC
>once|TRBJ1-2|TRBV9|NA
CASSAEGYGYTF
TGTGCCAGCAGCGCGGAGGGCTATGGCTACACCTTC
>NA|TRBJ2-7|TRBV9|TRBD1
CASSVQTGGSYEQYF
TGTGCCAGCAGCGTCCAGACAGGGGGTAGCTACGAGCAGTACTTC
>NA|TRBJ2-3|TRBV7-2|TRBD1
CASSIGTVTDTQYF
TGTGCCAGCAGCATCGGGACAGTCACAGATACGCAGTATTTT
>NA|TRBJ2-1|TRBV4-3|NA
CASSQDIRGFNEQFF
TGCGCCAGCAGCCAAGATATACGCGGGTTCAATGAGCAGTTCTTC
>NA|TRBJ1-1|TRBV5-5|NA
CASSGDLEYTEAFF
TGTGCCAGCAGCGGAGACCTGGAGTACACTGAAGCTTTCTTT
>NA|TRBJ1-2|TRBV4-2|NA
CASSQDLYRGNYGYTF
TGTGCCAGCAGCCAAGATCTATACAGAGGGAACTATGGCTACACCTTC
>NA|TRBJ2-5|TRBV7-2|TRBD2
CASVTSGGGQETQYF
TGTGCCAGCGTGACTAGCGGGGGGGGACAAGAGACCCAGTACTTC
>once|TRBJ1-2|TRBV19|NA
CASSIFYGYTF
TGTGCCAGTAGTATCTTCTATGGCTACACCTTC
>NA|TRBJ1-1|TRBV9|TRBD1
CASSTGVGTEAFF
TGTGCCAGCAGCACAGGGGTTGGCACTGAAGCTTTCTTT
>NA|TRBJ2-3|TRBV4-3|NA
CASSQGFPEVWDTQYF
TGCGCCAGCAGCCAAGGGTTTCCAGAAGTCTGGGATACGCAGTATTTT
>NA|TRBJ1-1|TRBV7-9|NA
CASSLEGGGTEAFF
TGTGCCAGCAGCTTGGAGGGAGGGGGCACTGAAGCTTTCTTT
>NA|TRBJ1-2|TRBV15|NA
CATSRDQGPNYGYTF
TGTGCCACCAGCAGAGATCAGGGGCCTAACTATGGCTACACCTTC
>NA|TRBJ2-5|TRBV2|TRBD1
CATIGQGLMKTQYF
TGTGCCACCATCGGACAGGGGCTGATGAAGACCCAGTACTTC
>NA|TRBJ1-2|TRBV6-5|NA
CASSWASGGYTF
TGTGCCAGCAGTTGGGCTTCCGGTGGCTACACCTTC
>NA|TRBJ1-3|TRBV15|NA
CATSRGHPSSGNTIYF
TGTGCCACCAGCAGAGGACACCCGAGCTCTGGAAACACCATATATTTT
>NA|TRBJ2-2|TRBV2|TRBD1
CASSRQGEGELFF
TGTGCCAGCAGTAGACAGGGGGAAGGGGAGCTGTTTTTT
>NA|TRBJ2-7|TRBV6-5|NA
CASSYLTDSYEQYF
TGTGCCAGCAGTTACTTGACAGACTCCTACGAGCAGTACTTC